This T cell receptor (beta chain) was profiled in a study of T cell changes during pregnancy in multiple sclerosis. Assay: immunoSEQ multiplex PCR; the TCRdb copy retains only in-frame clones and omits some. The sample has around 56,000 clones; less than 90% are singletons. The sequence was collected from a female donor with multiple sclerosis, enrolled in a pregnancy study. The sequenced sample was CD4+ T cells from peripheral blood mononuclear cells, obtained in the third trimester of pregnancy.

The CDR3 protein is CASSLSRQTSNYGYTF. The CDR3, as DNA: TGTGCCAGCAGCTTATCTAGGCAGACTTCTAACTATGGCTACACCTTC. This chain connects TRBV7-2 to TRBJ1-2, with D unresolved. Trimming removed 2 bases at V and 0 bases at J, with 13 bases between. The CDR3 has 16 residues. CDR1 and CDR2 from the germline V gene are SGHTA and FQGNSA. The complete variable domain, with remaining parts taken from reference TRBV7-2 and TRBJ1-2, reads GAGVSQSPSNKVTEKGKDVELRCDPISGHTALYWYRQSLGQGLEFLIYFQGNSAPDKSGLPSDRFSAERTGGSVSTLTIQRTQQEDSAVYLCASSLSRQTSNYGYTFGSGTRLTVV.